These 24 T cell receptor beta chains originate from one sample sequenced in a study of memory CD8 T cells in hepatitis C reinfection. Time point specified: late/post reinfection, 12 to 24 weeks after detection. The sorted cells went straight to TCR sequencing with no prior in vitro expansion. Data came from immunoSEQ multiplex PCR; TCRdb stores just in-frame clones and leaves some out. The sample has around 45,000 clones, 75% to 90% seen once. Sequenced input: naive CD8+ T cells sorted from blood. The receptors come from a man younger than 35 with hepatitis C virus infection.

The CDR3 spells CASSSHLGAGGPTDTQYF. Here the CDR3 DNA reads TGTGCCAGCAGCAGTCACCTAGGAGCGGGGGGGCCCACAGATACGCAGTATTTT. The genes are TRBV11-2 and TRBJ2-3, with 10 bases that match TRBD2. This CDR3 is built from 18 residues. The junction had 13 bases not matched to a gene; V was cut back by 5 bases and J by 2 bases. Germline assignment: CDR1 SGHAT and CDR2 FQNNGV. Based on the CDR3 plus reference TRBV11-2 and TRBJ2-3, the full variable domain is EAGVAQSPRYKIIEKRQSVAFWCNPISGHATLYWYQQILGQGPKLLIQFQNNGVVDDSQLPKDRFSAERLKGVDSTLKIQPAKLEDSAVYLCASSSHLGAGGPTDTQYFGPGTRLTVL.

The genes are TRBV29-1 and TRBJ2-7; 8 bases map to TRBD2. V shed 7 bases and J 6 bases; nucleotides not matched to a gene: 8. The CDR3 spans 12 residues. Germline lookup yields CDR1 SQVTM and CDR2 ANQGSEA. CDR3 in DNA: TGCAGCGCCGAAGGGACTAGTCGCGAGCAGTACTTC. Amino acids: CSAEGTSREQYF.

V and J are TRBV11-2 and TRBJ2-7, with TRBD1 matching 7 bases. The CDR3 totals 17 residues. Trimming removed 4 bases from V and 0 bases from J; junction bases left unmatched: 12. Germline loops: CDR1 SGHAT, CDR2 FQNNGV. CDR3 amino acids: CASSSLPQGESSYEQYV. Written as DNA, the CDR3 is TGTGCCAGCAGCTCACTTCCCCAGGGGGAAAGCTCCTACGAGCAGTACGTC.

CDR3 coding DNA: TGTGCCTGGAGTGTAGGGGGCGCCGGTCAGCCCCAGCATTTT. As protein: CAWSVGGAGQPQHF. The chain uses TRBV30 and TRBJ1-5; 7 nucleotides align to TRBD1. Germline lookup yields CDR1 GTSNPN and CDR2 SVGIG (reference sequence). Germline trimming cut 0 bases from V and 6 bases from J; bases unmatched to any gene: 5. The CDR3 covers 14 residues.

V is TRBV6-6 and J is TRBJ2-1; D unresolved. Trimming stripped 11 bases from V and 4 bases from J, with 12 bases between. CDR3 length: 12 residues. The V gene's germline CDR1 is MNHNY and CDR2 SVGAGI (reference sequence). The CDR3 region is CAGGQFYNEQFF. The CDR3 coding sequence is TGTGCCGGTGGGCAGTTTTACAATGAGCAGTTCTTC.

This chain links TRBV9 with TRBJ1-5, with D possibly being TRBD1 (6 bases). Germline CDR1 and CDR2: SGDLS and YYNGEE. The CDR3 totals 13 residues. Trimming left V 0 bases short and J 7 bases short, with 8 bases between. The CDR3 bases are TGTGCCAGCAGCGTAGGTGGGACACAGCCCCAGCATTTT. Translation gives CASSVGGTQPQHF.

The chain is built from TRBV13 and TRBJ2-3, with 11 bases that match TRBD2. The CDR3 length is 15 residues. CDR1 and CDR2 (germline): PRHDT, FYEKMQ (reference sequence). The V gene end was trimmed by 2 bases and the J gene end by 4 bases; junction bases not matched to a gene: 2. The DNA for the CDR3 is TGTGCCAGCAGCTTAAAACTAGCGGGAGCAGATACGCAGTATTTT. Translated, it gives CASSLKLAGADTQYF.

V gene TRBV28 combines with J gene TRBJ2-5, with 7 bases aligning to TRBD2. The germline V gene encodes CDR1 MDHEN and CDR2 SYDVKM. This CDR3 spans 14 amino acids. V lost 6 bases, J lost 5 bases, and 9 bases stayed unmatched. The CDR3, as DNA: TGTGCCAGCAGGCCAACGGGAGGTCGGGAGACCCAGTACTTC. This gives the protein CASRPTGGRETQYF.

The chain recombines TRBV4-3 with TRBJ2-1, with 12 bases matching TRBD2. The CDR3 extends over 15 amino acids. Germline loops: CDR1 LGHNA, CDR2 YSLEER. V dropped 1 base and J dropped 6; count of bases not matched to a gene: 1. CDR3 sequence reads: CASSQASGGVNEQFF. The CDR3 DNA reads TGCGCCAGCAGCCAAGCTAGCGGGGGGGTCAATGAGCAGTTCTTC.

J is TRBJ2-2 and V is TRBV5-1, with TRBD1 matching 9 bases. Germline V gives CDR1 SGHRS, CDR2 YFSETQ. V gave up 0 bases and J gave up 7 bases; unmatched junction bases: 4. The CDR3 is 15 amino acids. CDR3: CASSLDRGLGGELFF. The CDR3 DNA sequence: TGCGCCAGCAGCTTGGACAGGGGGCTTGGCGGGGAGCTGTTTTTT.

The chain links TRBV5-1 to TRBJ1-2, with D tentatively TRBD1 (5 bases). Between the trimmed V and J ends, which lost 0 bases and 2 bases, there was a span of 8 bases. Germline CDR1 is SGHRS and CDR2 is YFSETQ. The CDR3 length is 14 residues. The CDR3 nucleotides are TGCGCCAGCAGCTTGGGCCAGGGCAACTATGGCTACACCTTC. Protein: CASSLGQGNYGYTF.

The CDR3 DNA reads as TGCGCCAGCAGCTGGGGACAGACCAGCACAGATACGCAGTATTTT. The encoded protein is CASSWGQTSTDTQYF. The chain uses TRBV5-1 and TRBJ2-3; TRBD1 matches 7 bases. From germline, CDR1 is SGHRS and CDR2 YFSETQ. With 3 bases clipped from V and 0 bases from J, the junction kept 4 bases outside the gene matches. This CDR3 has 15 amino acids.

V and J are TRBV13 and TRBJ2-2, with TRBD2 matching 8 bases. CDR1 PRHDT and CDR2 FYEKMQ come from the germline V gene (reference sequence). The V and J ends lost 0 bases and 6 bases, in that order; junction bases with no gene match: 3. The CDR3 is made up of 15 amino acids. CDR3 in DNA: TGTGCCAGCAGCTTAGGTCCGGGGGGGCCCGGGGAGCTGTTTTTT. Its protein is CASSLGPGGPGELFF.

This clone has a single count. The V gene is TRBV9, the J gene TRBJ2-7, with 12 bases that match TRBD2. V lost 2 bases and J lost 2; bases outside the gene matches: 5. The length of the CDR3 is 16 residues. CDR1 is SGDLS, CDR2 YYNGEE, per germline. CDR3 bases: TGTGCCAGCAGCGTCCTAGCGGGAGGGGCCCCCTACGAGCAGTACTTC. This encodes CASSVLAGGAPYEQYF. The complete variable domain, with remaining parts taken from reference TRBV9 and TRBJ2-7, reads DSGVTQTPKHLITATGQRVTLRCSPRSGDLSVYWYQQSLDQGLQFLIQYYNGEERAKGNILERFSAQQFPDLHSELNLSSLELGDSALYFCASSVLAGGAPYEQYFGPGTRLTVT.

V and J are TRBV28 and TRBJ1-1; 7 positions agree with TRBD1. This CDR3 comprises 14 residues. V shed 5 bases and J 7 bases; nucleotides not matched to a gene: 10. The germline V gene encodes CDR1 MDHEN and CDR2 SYDVKM. This chain's CDR3 is CASSHRGRTYEAFF. DNA for the CDR3: TGTGCCAGCAGTCACAGGGGACGCACCTATGAAGCTTTCTTT.

The rearrangement joins TRBV4-1 to TRBJ2-5, with D perhaps TRBD2 (6 bases). V was shortened by 1 base and J by 7 bases, with 13 bases between the two germline ends. Germline CDR1 and CDR2: MGHRA and YSYEKL. The CDR3 contains 14 residues. The CDR3 DNA sequence: TGCGCCAGCAGCCAAGGGGGGGTCGGGTGGACCCAGTACTTC. Its translation: CASSQGGVGWTQYF.

This sequence joins TRBV6-5 and TRBJ2-5, with 9 bases that match TRBD1. V shed 5 bases and J 1 base; nucleotides not matched to a gene: 5. Germline V lookup: CDR1 MNHEY, CDR2 SVGAGI. The length of the CDR3 is 15 residues. CDR3 in amino acids: CASSNGQGTQETQYF. Written as DNA, the CDR3 is TGTGCCAGCAGTAATGGACAGGGGACCCAAGAGACCCAGTACTTC.

This clone was recorded once. The chain carries TRBV6-5 and TRBJ1-6, with D uncertain. V shed 6 bases and J shed 6 bases, with 9 bases lying between them. CDR1 MNHEY and CDR2 SVGAGI come from the germline V gene. This CDR3 is 13 amino acids long. CDR3 amino acids: CASRPPGNSPLHF. CDR3 in DNA: TGTGCCAGCAGACCCCCGGGTAATTCACCCCTCCACTTT.

As regards this clone: This same CDR3 is encoded by further DNA sequences in the sample. The chain recombines TRBV19 with TRBJ2-1, with TRBD1 matching 12 bases. Germline lookup yields CDR1 LNHDA and CDR2 SQIVND (reference sequence). The CDR3 has 15 amino acids. V trimming: 7 bases; J trimming: 14 bases; junction bases outside the gene matches: 15. The CDR3 DNA is TGTGCCAGTATGGGGACCGGGACAGGGGGCCTTATTAAGTTCTTC. Amino acids: CASMGTGTGGLIKFF.

The V call is TRBV19, the J call TRBJ1-4; D ambiguous. CDR3 length equals 11 residues. Between the trimmed V and J ends, which lost 8 bases and 7 bases, there was a span of 8 bases. From germline, CDR1 is LNHDA and CDR2 SQIVND (reference sequence). CDR3 in amino acids: CASRGFEKLFF. The CDR3 nucleotides are TGTGCCAGTCGGGGTTTTGAAAAACTGTTTTTT. The full variable domain, completed using reference TRBV19 and TRBJ1-4, is DGGITQSPKYLFRKEGQNVTLSCEQNLNHDAMYWYRQDPGQGLRLIYYSQIVNDFQKGDIAEGYSVSREKKESFPLTVTSAQKNPTAFYLCASRGFEKLFFGSGTQLSVL.

The chain combines TRBV27 with TRBJ2-7, with 13 nucleotides matching TRBD2. The germline V gene encodes CDR1 MNHEY and CDR2 SMNVEV (reference sequence). The trim removed 2 bases at V and 2 bases at J, leaving 0 bases unmatched. The length of the CDR3 is 15 residues. The CDR3 bases are TGTGCCAGCAGTTTAACTAGCGGGAGGGCCTACGAGCAGTACTTC. Its protein is CASSLTSGRAYEQYF.

The chain carries TRBV5-1 and TRBJ1-1, with 9 bases aligning to TRBD1. The CDR3 runs to 14 residues. CDR1 and CDR2 from the germline V gene are SGHRS and YFSETQ. V lost 4 bases, J lost 5 bases, and 6 bases stayed unmatched. In nucleotides, the CDR3 is TGCGCCAGCAGCATTGGGACAGGGAGTACTGAAGCTTTCTTT. This translates into CASSIGTGSTEAFF.

The chain is built from TRBV10-3 and TRBJ1-3; 10 positions match TRBD1. The CDR3 totals 16 residues. V lost 2 bases and J lost 4; bases outside the gene matches: 5. The germline V gene encodes CDR1 ENHRY and CDR2 SYGVKD. CDR3 bases: TGTGCCATCAGTGAGACTGGGACAGGGGTAGGAAACACCATATATTTT. It yields the protein CAISETGTGVGNTIYF.

This chain uses TRBV28 with TRBJ2-7; 11 bases line up with TRBD1. Germline-derived CDR1 and CDR2 are MDHEN and SYDVKM. V gave up 10 bases and J gave up 1 base; unmatched junction bases: 12. The CDR3 loop spans 16 amino acids. CDR3 sequence: CATGQGAGGKSYEQYV. CDR3 DNA: TGTGCCACCGGACAGGGGGCGGGTGGAAAGTCCTACGAGCAGTACGTC.